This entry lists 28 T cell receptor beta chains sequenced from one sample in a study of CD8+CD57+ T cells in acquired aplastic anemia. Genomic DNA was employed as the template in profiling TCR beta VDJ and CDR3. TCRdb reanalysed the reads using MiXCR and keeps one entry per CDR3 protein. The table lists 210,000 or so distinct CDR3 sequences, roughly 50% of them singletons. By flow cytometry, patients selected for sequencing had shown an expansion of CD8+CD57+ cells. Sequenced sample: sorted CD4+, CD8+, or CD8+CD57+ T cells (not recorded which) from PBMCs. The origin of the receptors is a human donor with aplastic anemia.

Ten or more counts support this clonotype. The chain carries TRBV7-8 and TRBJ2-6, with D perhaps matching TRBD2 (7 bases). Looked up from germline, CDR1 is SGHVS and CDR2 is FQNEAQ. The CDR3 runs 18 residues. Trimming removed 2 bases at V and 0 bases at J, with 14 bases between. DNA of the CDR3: TGTGCCAGCAGCTTATCTGCGGGGGCCAGCTCTGGGGCCAACGTCCTGACTTTC. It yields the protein CASSLSAGASSGANVLTF.

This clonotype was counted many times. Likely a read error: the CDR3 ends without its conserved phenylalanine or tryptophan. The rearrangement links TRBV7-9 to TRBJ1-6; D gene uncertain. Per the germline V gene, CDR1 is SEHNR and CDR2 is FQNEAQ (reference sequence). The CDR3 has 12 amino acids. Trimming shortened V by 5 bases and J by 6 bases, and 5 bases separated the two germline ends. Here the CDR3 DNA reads TGTGCCAGCAGCCAATCTAATTCACCCCTCCACTCT. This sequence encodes CASSQSNSPLHS.

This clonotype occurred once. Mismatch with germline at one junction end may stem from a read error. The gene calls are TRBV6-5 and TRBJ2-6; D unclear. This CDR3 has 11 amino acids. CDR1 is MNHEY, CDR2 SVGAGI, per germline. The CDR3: CASSGDNVLTF. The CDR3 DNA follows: TGTGCCAGCAGTGGGGACAACGTCCTGACTTTC.

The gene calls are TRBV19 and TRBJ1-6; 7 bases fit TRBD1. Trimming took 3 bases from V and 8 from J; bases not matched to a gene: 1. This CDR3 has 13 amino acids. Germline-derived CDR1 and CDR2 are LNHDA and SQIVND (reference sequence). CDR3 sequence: CASSIDRDSPLHF. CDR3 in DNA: TGTGCCAGTAGTATCGACAGGGATTCACCCCTCCACTTT.

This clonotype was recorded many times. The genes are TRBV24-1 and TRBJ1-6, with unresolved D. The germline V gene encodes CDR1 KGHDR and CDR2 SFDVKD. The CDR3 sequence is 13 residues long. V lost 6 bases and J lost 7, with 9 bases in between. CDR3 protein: CATSRDGNSPLHF. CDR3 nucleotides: TGTGCCACCAGTAGAGACGGAAATTCACCCCTCCACTTT.

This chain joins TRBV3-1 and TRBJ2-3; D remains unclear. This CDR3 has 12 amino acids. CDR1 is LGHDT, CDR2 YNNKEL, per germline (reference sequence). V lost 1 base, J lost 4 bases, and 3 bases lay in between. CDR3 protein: CASSQGSDTQYF. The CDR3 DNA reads TGTGCCAGCAGCCAAGGTTCAGATACGCAGTATTTT.

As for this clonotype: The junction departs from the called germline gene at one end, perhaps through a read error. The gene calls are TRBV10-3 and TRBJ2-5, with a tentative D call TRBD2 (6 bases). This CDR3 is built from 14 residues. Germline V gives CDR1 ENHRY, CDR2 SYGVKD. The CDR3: CASSYGGVNQPQYF. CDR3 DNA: TGTGCCAGCAGTTACGGGGGAGTCAATCAGCCCCAGTACTTC.

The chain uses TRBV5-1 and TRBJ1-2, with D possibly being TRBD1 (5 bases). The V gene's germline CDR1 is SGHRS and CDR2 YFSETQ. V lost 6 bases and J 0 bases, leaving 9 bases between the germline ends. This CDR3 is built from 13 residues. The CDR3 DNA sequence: TGCGCCAGCAAGGACACCTCTAACTATGGCTACACCTTC. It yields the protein CASKDTSNYGYTF.

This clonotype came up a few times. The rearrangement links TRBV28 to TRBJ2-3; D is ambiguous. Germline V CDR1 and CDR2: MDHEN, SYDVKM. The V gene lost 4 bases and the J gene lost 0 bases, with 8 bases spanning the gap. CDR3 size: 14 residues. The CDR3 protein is CASSWTLSTDTQYF. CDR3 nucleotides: TGTGCCAGCAGTTGGACCTTAAGCACAGATACGCAGTATTTT.

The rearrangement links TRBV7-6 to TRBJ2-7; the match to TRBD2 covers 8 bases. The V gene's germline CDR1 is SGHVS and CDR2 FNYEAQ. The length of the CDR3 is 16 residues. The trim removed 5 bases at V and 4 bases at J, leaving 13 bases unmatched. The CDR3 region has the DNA TGTGCCAGCAGCCTTGCGATAGCGGGGTCCCTTTACGAGCAGTACTTC. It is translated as CASSLAIAGSLYEQYF.

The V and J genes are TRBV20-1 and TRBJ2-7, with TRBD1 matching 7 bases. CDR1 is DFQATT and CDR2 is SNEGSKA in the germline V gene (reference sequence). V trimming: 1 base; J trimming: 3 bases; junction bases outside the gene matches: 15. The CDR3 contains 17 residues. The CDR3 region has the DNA TGCAGTGCTAGAGCCATGGGTACGGGACAGCGAGTCTACGAGCAGTACTTC. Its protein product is CSARAMGTGQRVYEQYF.

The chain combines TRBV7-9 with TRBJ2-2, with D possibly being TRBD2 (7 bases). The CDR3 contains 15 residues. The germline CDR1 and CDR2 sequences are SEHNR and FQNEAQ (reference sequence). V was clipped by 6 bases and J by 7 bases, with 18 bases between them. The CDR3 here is CASSVGGGHSGELFF. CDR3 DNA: TGTGCCAGCAGTGTGGGGGGGGGCCATAGCGGGGAGCTGTTTTTT.

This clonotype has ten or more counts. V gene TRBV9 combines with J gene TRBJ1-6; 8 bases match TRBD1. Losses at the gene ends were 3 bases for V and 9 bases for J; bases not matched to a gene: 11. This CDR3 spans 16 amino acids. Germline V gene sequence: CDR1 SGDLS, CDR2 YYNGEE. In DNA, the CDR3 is TGTGCCAGCAGCGGAGGAATCGGACAGGGAGGTTCACCCCTCCACTTT. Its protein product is CASSGGIGQGGSPLHF.

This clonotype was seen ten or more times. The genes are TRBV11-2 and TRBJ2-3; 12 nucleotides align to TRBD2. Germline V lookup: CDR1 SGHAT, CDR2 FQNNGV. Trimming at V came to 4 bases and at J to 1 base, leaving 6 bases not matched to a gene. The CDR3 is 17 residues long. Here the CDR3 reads CASSSGLAGQGTDTQYF. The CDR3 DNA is TGTGCCAGCAGCTCGGGACTAGCGGGTCAAGGCACAGATACGCAGTATTTT.

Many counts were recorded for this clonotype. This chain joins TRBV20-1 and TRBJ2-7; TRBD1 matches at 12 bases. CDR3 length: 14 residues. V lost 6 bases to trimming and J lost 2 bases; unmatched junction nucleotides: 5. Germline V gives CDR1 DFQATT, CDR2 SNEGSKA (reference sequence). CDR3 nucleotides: TGCAGTGCAGTGGGACAGGGGGCCACCTACGAGCAGTACTTC. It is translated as CSAVGQGATYEQYF.

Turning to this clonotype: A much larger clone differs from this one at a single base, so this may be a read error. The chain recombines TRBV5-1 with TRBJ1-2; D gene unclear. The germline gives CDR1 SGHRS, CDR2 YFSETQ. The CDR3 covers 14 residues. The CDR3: CASGLEGIYYGYTF. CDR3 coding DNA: TGCGCCAGCGGCTTGGAAGGGATCTACTATGGCTACACCTTC.

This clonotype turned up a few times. This CDR3 reads CSARPGQGSYNSPLHF. The CDR3 DNA reads TGCAGTGCGAGACCGGGACAGGGGAGCTATAATTCACCCCTCCACTTT. V is TRBV20-1 and J is TRBJ1-6; 10 bases line up with TRBD1. Unmatched junction bases numbered 8, after V lost 6 bases and J lost 3 bases. The CDR3 length is 16 residues. The germline V gene has CDR1 DFQATT and CDR2 SNEGSKA (reference sequence).

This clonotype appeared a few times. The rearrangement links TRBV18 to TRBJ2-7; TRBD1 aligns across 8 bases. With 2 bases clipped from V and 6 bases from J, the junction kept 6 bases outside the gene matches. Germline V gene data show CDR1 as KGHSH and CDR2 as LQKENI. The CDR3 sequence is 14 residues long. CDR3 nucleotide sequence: TGTGCCAGCTCACCAGGATTTGACAGGGGCGAGCAGTACTTC. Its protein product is CASSPGFDRGEQYF.

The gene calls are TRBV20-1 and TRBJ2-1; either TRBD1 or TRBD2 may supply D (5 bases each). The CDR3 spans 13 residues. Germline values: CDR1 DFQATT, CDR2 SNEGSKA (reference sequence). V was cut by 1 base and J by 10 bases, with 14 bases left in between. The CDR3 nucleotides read TGCAGTGCTAGAGGGGACCCCCAGGTGGAGCAGTTCTTC. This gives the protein CSARGDPQVEQFF.

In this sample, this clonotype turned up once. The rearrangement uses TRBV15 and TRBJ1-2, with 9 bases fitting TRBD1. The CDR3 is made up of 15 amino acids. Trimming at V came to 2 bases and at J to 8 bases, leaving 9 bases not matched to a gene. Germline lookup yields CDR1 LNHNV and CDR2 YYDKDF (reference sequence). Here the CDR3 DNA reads TGTGCCACCAGCAGAACAGGGGGCACAGGGAGCGGCTACACCTTC. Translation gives CATSRTGGTGSGYTF.

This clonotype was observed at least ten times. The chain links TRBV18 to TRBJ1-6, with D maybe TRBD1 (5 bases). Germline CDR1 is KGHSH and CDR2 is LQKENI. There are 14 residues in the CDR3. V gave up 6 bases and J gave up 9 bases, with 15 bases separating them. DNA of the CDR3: TGTGCCAGCTCCCCAGGGTCTGAGAGTTCACCCCTCCACTTT. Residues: CASSPGSESSPLHF.

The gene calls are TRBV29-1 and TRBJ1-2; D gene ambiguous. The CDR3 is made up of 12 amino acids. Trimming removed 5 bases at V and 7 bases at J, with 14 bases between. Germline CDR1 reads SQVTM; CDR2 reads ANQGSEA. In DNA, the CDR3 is TGCAGCGTTTCCGATGGAGAGGGTGGCTACACCTTC. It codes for CSVSDGEGGYTF. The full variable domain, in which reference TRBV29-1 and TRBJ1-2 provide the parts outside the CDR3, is SAVISQKPSRDICQRGTSLTIQCQVDSQVTMMFWYRQQPGQSLTLIATANQGSEATYESGFVIDKFPISRPNLTFSTLTVSNMSPEDSSIYLCSVSDGEGGYTFGSGTRLTVV.

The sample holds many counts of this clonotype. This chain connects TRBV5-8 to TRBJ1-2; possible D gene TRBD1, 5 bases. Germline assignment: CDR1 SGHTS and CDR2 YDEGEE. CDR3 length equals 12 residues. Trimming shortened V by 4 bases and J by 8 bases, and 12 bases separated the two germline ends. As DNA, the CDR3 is TGTGCCAGCAGCCGTCCATGGGGGGGCTACACCTTC. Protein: CASSRPWGGYTF.

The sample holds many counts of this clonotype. The CDR3 sequence: CASSHTQSNQPQHF. The CDR3 DNA follows: TGCGCCAGCAGCCATACGCAGAGCAATCAGCCCCAGCATTTT. The V gene is TRBV4-1, the J gene TRBJ1-5; no definite D call. The CDR3 consists of 14 residues. In germline, CDR1 is MGHRA, CDR2 YSYEKL. V was pared by 3 bases and J by 1 base, with 7 bases between.

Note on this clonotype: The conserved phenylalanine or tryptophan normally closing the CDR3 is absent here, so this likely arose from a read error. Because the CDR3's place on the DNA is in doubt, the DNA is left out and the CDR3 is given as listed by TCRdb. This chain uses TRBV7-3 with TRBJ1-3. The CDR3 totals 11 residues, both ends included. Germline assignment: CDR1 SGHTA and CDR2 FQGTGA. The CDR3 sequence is CASSYSGGADT.

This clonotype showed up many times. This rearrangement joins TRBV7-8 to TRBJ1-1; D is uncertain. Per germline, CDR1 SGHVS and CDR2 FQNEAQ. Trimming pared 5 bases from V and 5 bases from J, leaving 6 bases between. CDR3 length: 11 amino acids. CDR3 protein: CASSARTEAFF. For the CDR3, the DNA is TGTGCCAGCAGCGCCCGGACTGAAGCTTTCTTT.

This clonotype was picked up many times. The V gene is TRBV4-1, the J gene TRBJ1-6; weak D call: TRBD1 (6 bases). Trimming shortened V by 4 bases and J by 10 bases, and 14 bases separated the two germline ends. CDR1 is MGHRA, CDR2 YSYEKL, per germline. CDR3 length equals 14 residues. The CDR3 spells CASSPRPGQSPLHF. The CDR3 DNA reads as TGCGCCAGCAGCCCCCGACCCGGACAGTCACCCCTCCACTTT.

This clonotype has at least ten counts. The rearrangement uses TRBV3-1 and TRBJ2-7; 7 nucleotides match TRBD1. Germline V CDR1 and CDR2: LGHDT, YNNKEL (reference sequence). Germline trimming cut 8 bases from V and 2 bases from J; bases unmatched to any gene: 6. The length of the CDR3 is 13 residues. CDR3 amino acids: CASGPQGTYEQYF. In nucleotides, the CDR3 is TGTGCCAGCGGACCACAGGGGACCTACGAGCAGTACTTC.